The 30 T cell receptor beta chains reported below all come from one sample, sequenced in a study of PD-1 blockade in classical Hodgkin lymphoma. The table came from immunoSEQ multiplex PCR; TCRdb's copy has only in-frame clones and leaves some out. The sample holds 57,000 or so clones, around 90% seen once. Time point meaning: cycle 4 day 1 (C4D1), after more than 5 weeks of nivolumab. Each patient experienced a relapse that followed autologous stem cell transplantation, and brentuximab vedotin exposure varied. Sequencing was performed on peripheral blood mononuclear cells (PBMCs), taken before the fourth cycle of nivolumab. These receptors were taken from a human donor with classical Hodgkin lymphoma.

The V call is TRBV5-1, the J call TRBJ1-2, with 11 bases lining up with TRBD1. Germline V lookup: CDR1 SGHRS, CDR2 YFSETQ. V lost 3 bases to trimming and J lost 8 bases; unmatched junction nucleotides: 9. The CDR3 is 15 amino acids. CDR3: CASSSRDRGDRGYTF. The CDR3 region has the DNA TGCGCCAGCAGCTCTAGGGACAGGGGGGATCGAGGCTACACCTTC.

The chain employs TRBV7-9 and TRBJ2-2; 9 bases match TRBD1. This CDR3 spans 17 amino acids. Germline lookup yields CDR1 SEHNR and CDR2 FQNEAQ (reference sequence). After removal of 6 bases from V and 0 bases from J, the junction contained 8 bases not matched to a gene. CDR3 coding DNA: TGTGCCAGCAGACCCCGGACAGGGGACCCGAACACCGGGGAGCTGTTTTTT. Protein: CASRPRTGDPNTGELFF.

CDR3 region: CARSFRREAKNIQYF. The CDR3 bases are TGTGCCAGAAGCTTTCGCAGGGAAGCCAAAAACATTCAGTACTTC. The genes are TRBV5-3 and TRBJ2-4, with a possible D match to TRBD1 (5 bases). TRBV5-3 is recorded as an ORF, its role being uncertain. V dropped 2 bases and J dropped 0 bases, with 9 bases sitting between them. CDR3 length equals 15 residues.

The chain links TRBV7-8 to TRBJ1-1; D possibly corresponds to TRBD1 (6 bases). Germline V gene lookup returns CDR1 SGHVS and CDR2 FQNEAQ. V lost 4 bases, J lost 5 bases, and 11 bases lay in between. The CDR3 has 13 residues. CDR3: CASSSGTPTEAFF. The CDR3 nucleotides read TGTGCCAGCAGCTCCGGGACACCGACTGAAGCTTTCTTT.

V usage is TRBV10-3 and J usage is TRBJ2-3; a possible D gene is TRBD1 (6 bases). This CDR3 spans 14 amino acids. The ends were cut back, 9 bases at V and 0 bases at J, with 13 bases in the middle. Germline lookup yields CDR1 ENHRY and CDR2 SYGVKD. The CDR3 sequence is CAISGVQSTDTQYF. The CDR3 DNA reads TGTGCCATTTCAGGGGTCCAGAGCACAGATACGCAGTATTTT.

The CDR3 sequence is CASSLGRRNEKLFF. The CDR3 region has the DNA TGTGCCAGCAGCTTGGGTCGGCGTAATGAAAAACTGTTTTTT. The chain uses TRBV5-4 and TRBJ1-4; no clear D gene. The CDR3 extends over 14 amino acids. The V gene lost 0 bases and the J gene lost 4 bases, with 7 bases spanning the gap. Per the germline V gene, CDR1 is SGHNT and CDR2 is YYREEE (reference sequence).

In this sample, this clone turned up once. The V gene is TRBV6-1, the J gene TRBJ1-5; the D gene is possibly TRBD1 (5 bases). In germline, CDR1 is MNHNS, CDR2 SASEGT. V lost 2 bases and J 5 bases, leaving 10 bases between the germline ends. The CDR3 runs to 14 residues. Here the CDR3 DNA reads TGTGCCAGCAGTGAATTCTGGGGCGATCAGCCCCAGCATTTT. Translation: CASSEFWGDQPQHF.

This clone appeared once. CDR3 nucleotides: TGCGCCAGCAGCCTGGGACAGCAATACAAGCAGTTCTTC. It is translated as CASSLGQQYKQFF. The V call is TRBV5-1, the J call TRBJ2-1, with 7 nucleotides matching TRBD1. This CDR3 has 13 residues. Germline trimming cut 4 bases from V and 11 bases from J; bases unmatched to any gene: 9. Per the germline V gene, CDR1 is SGHRS and CDR2 is YFSETQ.

The genes are TRBV5-1 and TRBJ2-7, with D unclear. Trimming took off 0 bases at V and 3 bases at J, with 10 bases between the two ends. CDR1 and CDR2 from the germline V gene are SGHRS and YFSETQ. The CDR3 has 14 amino acids. The CDR3, as DNA: TGCGCCAGCAGCTTGGACCAGGCCTTCTACGAGCAGTACTTC. Its protein product is CASSLDQAFYEQYF.

The chain uses TRBV7-9 and TRBJ1-1, with D possibly being TRBD1 (5 bases). V was clipped by 11 bases and J by 5 bases, with 21 bases between them. The CDR3 covers 14 residues. Germline loops: CDR1 SEHNR, CDR2 FQNEAQ (reference sequence). CDR3 bases: TGTGCCGGCAAGAACGGGGCTACAGGTACTGAAGCTTTCTTT. Protein product: CAGKNGATGTEAFF.

This clone has only one observation. CDR3 amino acids: CASGGYTGELFF. CDR3 nucleotide sequence: TGTGCTAGTGGAGGGTACACCGGGGAGCTGTTTTTT. The chain combines TRBV12-5 with TRBJ2-2; D remains unclear. V was shortened by 6 bases and J by 3 bases, with 5 bases between the two germline ends. CDR1 and CDR2 from the germline V gene are LGHNT and FRNRAP. CDR3 length: 12 residues. The whole variable domain, filled in from reference TRBV12-5 and TRBJ2-2, reads DARVTQTPRHKVTEMGQEVTMRCQPILGHNTVFWYRQTMMQGLELLAYFRNRAPLDDSGMPKDRFSAEMPDATLATLKIQPSEPRDSAVYFCASGGYTGELFFGEGSRLTVL.

Concerning this clone: The identical CDR3 is also encoded by other nucleotide sequences in the sample. The chain is built from TRBV5-1 and TRBJ1-1; tentative D call: TRBD1 (6 bases). The CDR3 runs 14 residues. Trimming left V 0 bases short and J 4 bases short, with 10 bases between. Germline V gene data show CDR1 as SGHRS and CDR2 as YFSETQ. CDR3 DNA: TGCGCCAGCAGCTTGGAGGACAGAGGCACTGAAGCTTTCTTT. This translates into CASSLEDRGTEAFF.

The V and J genes are TRBV5-1 and TRBJ1-1; possibly TRBD1 for D (5 bases). Germline V lookup: CDR1 SGHRS, CDR2 YFSETQ. This CDR3 has 12 amino acids. V was clipped by 0 bases and J by 7 bases, with 7 bases between them. CDR3 region: CASSLVTDEAFF. The CDR3 coding sequence is TGCGCCAGCAGCTTGGTGACAGATGAAGCTTTCTTT. Based on the CDR3 plus reference TRBV5-1 and TRBJ1-1, the full variable domain is KAGVTQTPRYLIKTRGQQVTLSCSPISGHRSVSWYQQTPGQGLQFLFEYFSETQRNKGNFPGRFSGRQFSNSRSEMNVSTLELGDSALYLCASSLVTDEAFFGQGTRLTVV.

J is TRBJ1-6 and V is TRBV7-9; D is uncertain. The germline V and J ends were trimmed by 5 bases and 3 bases, with 8 bases remaining between them. This CDR3 has 14 residues. In germline, CDR1 is SEHNR, CDR2 FQNEAQ (reference sequence). The CDR3 sequence is CASSPDNYNSPLHF. The CDR3 nucleotides read TGTGCCAGCAGCCCAGACAACTATAATTCACCCCTCCACTTT.

The genes are TRBV28 and TRBJ2-4; maybe TRBD1 (6 bases). Trimming left V 10 bases short and J 8 bases short, with 15 bases between. The CDR3 length is 12 residues. Germline CDR1 reads MDHEN; CDR2 reads SYDVKM. CDR3 residues: CATQDSRDIQYF. CDR3 nucleotide sequence: TGTGCCACCCAGGACAGTCGGGACATTCAGTACTTC.

On this clone: Other DNA sequences in this specimen translate into the identical CDR3. V gene TRBV5-1 combines with J gene TRBJ2-2; no clear D. Looked up from germline, CDR1 is SGHRS and CDR2 is YFSETQ. The CDR3 consists of 13 residues. The V end lost 0 bases, the J end lost 2 bases, and 2 bases lay between the germline ends. This CDR3 reads CASSLGNTGELFF. The DNA of the CDR3 is TGCGCCAGCAGCTTGGGTAACACCGGGGAGCTGTTTTTT.

V gene TRBV15 combines with J gene TRBJ2-1, with unresolved D. Germline CDR1 and CDR2: LNHNV and YYDKDF (reference sequence). The CDR3 totals 13 residues. Trimming took 1 base from V and 12 from J, leaving 13 bases between them. The DNA of the CDR3 is TGTGCCACCAGCAGAGCAGAGAGTCGAGCGCAGTTCTTC. This sequence encodes CATSRAESRAQFF.

The chain recombines TRBV28 with TRBJ1-4, with D hard to call. V was shortened by 1 base and J by 0 bases, with 9 bases between the two germline ends. The CDR3 covers 16 residues. The germline V gene has CDR1 MDHEN and CDR2 SYDVKM. The CDR3 nucleotides are TGTGCCAGCAGTTTATTGGCAGCAGCAACTAATGAAAAACTGTTTTTT. This sequence encodes CASSLLAAATNEKLFF.

The table lists this clone with a few counts. The gene calls are TRBV6-5 and TRBJ1-2, with 7 bases identical to TRBD1. The V gene's germline CDR1 is MNHEY and CDR2 SVGAGI. Germline trimming cut 6 bases from V and 7 bases from J; bases unmatched to any gene: 8. This CDR3 comprises 13 residues. The CDR3 loop is CASRQGNAPGYTF. The CDR3 DNA sequence: TGTGCCAGCAGACAGGGGAACGCTCCTGGCTACACCTTC.

This clone has just one count. The chain uses TRBV5-1 and TRBJ2-1; D might be TRBD1 or TRBD2, each matching 5 bases. Germline V gene data show CDR1 as SGHRS and CDR2 as YFSETQ. The length of the CDR3 is 15 residues. Trimming removed 7 bases from V and 5 bases from J, with 19 bases in between. The DNA for the CDR3 is TGCGCCAGCTCATTCGGGGCTGGGGCTCACAATGAGCAGTTCTTC. Protein product: CASSFGAGAHNEQFF.

On this clone itself: This sample includes further DNA sequences coding for the same CDR3. The rearrangement uses TRBV5-1 and TRBJ2-5, with D perhaps being TRBD1 or TRBD2 (6 bases each). Trimming shortened V by 0 bases and J by 4 bases, and 10 bases separated the two germline ends. The germline CDR1 and CDR2 sequences are SGHRS and YFSETQ. This CDR3 is 14 amino acids long. Here the CDR3 reads CASSLGRGRETQYF. CDR3 DNA: TGCGCCAGCAGCTTGGGCCGGGGGCGAGAGACCCAGTACTTC.

The chain joins TRBV18 to TRBJ1-1; D gene uncertain. Trimming removed 3 bases at V and 1 base at J, with 9 bases between. CDR1 is KGHSH and CDR2 is LQKENI in the germline V gene. CDR3 length: 14 residues. CDR3 DNA sequence: TGTGCCAGCTCACCGACCCAAGAGAACACTGAAGCTTTCTTT. Translation: CASSPTQENTEAFF.

This clone came up a few times. The chain has TRBV7-9 and TRBJ1-1; TRBD1 might be the D (6 bases). The germline V gene encodes CDR1 SEHNR and CDR2 FQNEAQ (reference sequence). V lost 5 bases to trimming and J lost 1 base, with 14 bases between them. The length of the CDR3 is 15 residues. In nucleotides, the CDR3 is TGTGCCAGCAGCCCCGGGGGCTGGGCGAACACTGAAGCTTTCTTT. The encoded protein is CASSPGGWANTEAFF.

This clone appeared once. The CDR3 DNA is TGTGCCAGTAGTATGGAACTCCGAGCCTCTGGGGCCAACGTCCTGACTTTC. It translates to CASSMELRASGANVLTF. The chain carries TRBV19 and TRBJ2-6; D gene ambiguous. Germline loops: CDR1 LNHDA, CDR2 SQIVND (reference sequence). V lost 3 bases to trimming and J lost 0 bases, with 12 bases between them. The CDR3 has 17 residues.

The V call is TRBV7-3, the J call TRBJ1-3; TRBD1 matches at 7 bases. CDR3 length: 16 amino acids. Germline CDR1 SGHTA, CDR2 FQGTGA. Trimming removed 5 bases from V and 0 bases from J; junction bases left unmatched: 7. CDR3 region: CASSRGDSISGNTIYF. Here the CDR3 DNA reads TGTGCCAGCAGCCGGGGGGACAGCATCTCTGGAAACACCATATATTTT.

This clone is a singleton in its sample. The rearrangement joins TRBV13 to TRBJ2-7; tentative D call: TRBD2 (5 bases). From germline, CDR1 is PRHDT and CDR2 FYEKMQ (reference sequence). Deletions cut 2 bases from V and 1 base from J, with 9 bases between. CDR3 size: 14 residues. Here the CDR3 DNA reads TGTGCCAGCAGCTTACCCGGGGATTCCTACGAGCAGTACTTC. Residues: CASSLPGDSYEQYF.

The V call is TRBV19, the J call TRBJ1-1; the D gene is possibly TRBD1 (6 bases). Trimming removed 3 bases at V and 2 bases at J, with 22 bases between. Per germline, CDR1 LNHDA and CDR2 SQIVND (reference sequence). The CDR3 consists of 18 residues. DNA of the CDR3: TGTGCCAGTAGTATTGGGGGCTTCTGGGGGACTGCCAACACTGAAGCTTTCTTT. Its translation: CASSIGGFWGTANTEAFF.

V usage is TRBV19 and J usage is TRBJ1-2; D is unclear. V lost 6 bases and J lost 6, with 17 bases in between. The CDR3 is made up of 14 amino acids. Germline values: CDR1 LNHDA, CDR2 SQIVND (reference sequence). The CDR3 DNA sequence: TGTGCCAGTAGGAGGAACAGCCTAACAGATGGCTACACCTTC. It translates to CASRRNSLTDGYTF. The variable domain in full, completed from reference TRBV19 and TRBJ1-2, reads DGGITQSPKYLFRKEGQNVTLSCEQNLNHDAMYWYRQDPGQGLRLIYYSQIVNDFQKGDIAEGYSVSREKKESFPLTVTSAQKNPTAFYLCASRRNSLTDGYTFGSGTRLTVV.

The chain has TRBV6-6 and TRBJ1-1, with no clear D. CDR1 MNHNY and CDR2 SVGAGI come from the germline V gene (reference sequence). V dropped 7 bases and J dropped 4 bases, with 13 bases sitting between them. This CDR3 has 13 amino acids. CDR3 nucleotides: TGTGCCAGCAAAGACAAGGGTGGCACTGAAGCTTTCTTT. It encodes CASKDKGGTEAFF.

This rearrangement joins TRBV5-1 to TRBJ2-5; D gene uncertain. The CDR3 contains 15 residues. The germline CDR1 and CDR2 sequences are SGHRS and YFSETQ. V dropped 4 bases and J dropped 1 base, with 14 bases sitting between them. The CDR3 loop reads CASSSLLSPQETQYF. In DNA, the CDR3 is TGCGCCAGCAGCAGTCTGTTGTCCCCCCAAGAGACCCAGTACTTC.